Listed here are 19 T cell receptor beta chains from one sample, sequenced in a study of shared clonotypes between healthy human individuals. Naive CD8 cells were CD45RO-negative, positively selected for CCR7, excluding terminally differentiated effector memory CD45RA+ cells. Sequencing used immunoSEQ multiplex PCR; TCRdb keeps in-frame clones, though not all of them. The table shows about 2.2 million clones, with about 92% occurring only once. Material: naive CD8+ T cells from PBMCs. The origin of the receptors is a man between 18 and 29 years old in good health. Some clones in this sample may be carry-over from other donors' samples.

Details on this clone: Other DNA sequences in the same sample also yield this CDR3. The genes are TRBV5-6 and TRBJ2-7; 8 nucleotides line up with TRBD1. J lost 2 bases, V lost 3 bases, and 4 bases had no gene match. The CDR3 has 14 residues. The V gene's germline CDR1 is SGHDT and CDR2 YYEEEE. The CDR3 is CASSSGTGAYEQYF. DNA for the CDR3: TGTGCCAGCAGCTCCGGGACAGGAGCCTACGAGCAGTACTTC.

This clone appeared once. The CDR3 here is CASSVALGQALNYGYTF. As DNA, the CDR3 is TGTGCCAGCAGCGTAGCTTTGGGGCAGGCGCTGAACTATGGCTACACCTTC. The chain has TRBV9 and TRBJ1-2, with D possibly TRBD1 on 5 matching bases. Germline V CDR1 and CDR2: SGDLS, YYNGEE. With 0 bases removed from V and 2 bases from J, the gap between germline ends came to 17 bases. The CDR3 is made up of 17 amino acids.

This clone was counted a single time. The chain couples TRBV5-4 to TRBJ1-2; a weak D match, TRBD1 (5 bases). This CDR3 is built from 14 residues. Germline V gene sequence: CDR1 SGHNT, CDR2 YYREEE (reference sequence). V was shortened by 1 base and J by 3 bases, with 10 bases between the two germline ends. The CDR3 region is CASSLPQAHYGYTF. DNA for the CDR3: TGTGCCAGCAGCTTGCCACAGGCGCACTATGGCTACACCTTC.

The rearrangement links TRBV7-9 to TRBJ2-1; 7 bases line up with TRBD2. The V gene's germline CDR1 is SEHNR and CDR2 FQNEAQ (reference sequence). With V trimmed by 5 bases and J by 4 bases, 14 bases remained unmatched. The length of the CDR3 is 17 residues. The CDR3 region has the DNA TGTGCCAGCAGCCCGACTGGACTAGAACGGGGTTACAATGAGCAGTTCTTC. This sequence encodes CASSPTGLERGYNEQFF.

The CDR3 nucleotides read TGTGCCAGCAGCTTAACCCCGACAGATAGCTATGGCTACACCTTC. This sequence encodes CASSLTPTDSYGYTF. This chain links TRBV11-1 with TRBJ1-2, with D maybe TRBD1 (5 bases). Looked up from germline, CDR1 is SGHAT and CDR2 is FQDESV (reference sequence). The V gene lost 2 bases and the J gene lost 4 bases, with 14 bases spanning the gap. The CDR3 spans 15 residues.

The chain has TRBV15 and TRBJ2-1; 7 bases fit TRBD1. The germline CDR1 and CDR2 sequences are LNHNV and YYDKDF (reference sequence). The CDR3 is 16 residues long. V shed 5 bases, J shed 3 bases, and the junction held 10 bases outside the gene matches. For the CDR3, the DNA is TGTGCCACCAGCGGCGACGAGGGGGCCTTCTACAATGAGCAGTTCTTC. This encodes CATSGDEGAFYNEQFF.

The rearrangement joins TRBV7-9 to TRBJ1-1; the D is unclear. Trimming took off 3 bases at V and 3 bases at J, with 20 bases between the two ends. The CDR3 sequence is 17 residues long. CDR1 SEHNR and CDR2 FQNEAQ come from the germline V gene (reference sequence). The CDR3 nucleotides read TGTGCCAGCAGCTTTGGGTCGGGAGCCATAACTTACACTGAAGCTTTCTTT. Its protein product is CASSFGSGAITYTEAFF.

V and J are TRBV6-5 and TRBJ2-7, with D perhaps assigned TRBD1 or TRBD2 (5 bases each). The CDR3 contains 16 residues. Per the germline V gene, CDR1 is MNHEY and CDR2 is SVGAGI. Trimming pared 0 bases from V and 2 bases from J, leaving 14 bases between. The CDR3 DNA reads as TGTGCCAGCAGTTACTCGCACGGGGCGAGAGCCTACGAGCAGTACTTC. This gives the protein CASSYSHGARAYEQYF.

The chain is built from TRBV11-2 and TRBJ1-1, with TRBD1 identical over 8 bases. The trim removed 7 bases at V and 1 base at J, leaving 5 bases unmatched. CDR3 length equals 14 residues. Germline-derived CDR1 and CDR2 are SGHAT and FQNNGV. CDR3 DNA sequence: TGTGCCAGCAAGATTGGGACAGGGAACACTGAAGCTTTCTTT. This translates into CASKIGTGNTEAFF.

Worth noting for this clone: Other nucleotide sequences from this sample produce the same CDR3. The CDR3 DNA follows: TGTGCCAGCAGTCTCGGTTCTCCCTACGAGCAGTACTTC. The encoded protein is CASSLGSPYEQYF. The gene calls are TRBV27 and TRBJ2-7; D is ambiguous. This CDR3 is 13 amino acids long. Between the trimmed V and J ends, which lost 5 bases and 2 bases, there was a span of 10 bases. Germline CDR1 and CDR2: MNHEY and SMNVEV (reference sequence).

The chain combines TRBV28 with TRBJ1-1; D remains ambiguous. Per the germline V gene, CDR1 is MDHEN and CDR2 is SYDVKM. Trimming removed 6 bases from V and 4 bases from J, with 18 bases in between. This CDR3 is built from 15 residues. DNA of the CDR3: TGTGCCAGCAGGTTCCCTGTTACCTTAGGCACTGAAGCTTTCTTT. This sequence encodes CASRFPVTLGTEAFF.

Regarding this clone: The identical CDR3 is also encoded by other nucleotide sequences in the sample. This chain joins TRBV7-8 and TRBJ2-3, with D hard to call. Per the germline V gene, CDR1 is SGHVS and CDR2 is FQNEAQ. Trimming took off 1 base at V and 0 bases at J, with 5 bases between the two ends. The CDR3 totals 14 residues. The CDR3 reads CASSLVASTDTQYF. The DNA of the CDR3 is TGTGCCAGCAGCTTAGTAGCTAGCACAGATACGCAGTATTTT.

This clone was seen once. The chain joins TRBV4-1 to TRBJ2-7, with D perhaps matching TRBD1 (5 bases). Per the germline V gene, CDR1 is MGHRA and CDR2 is YSYEKL. The V and J ends lost 1 base and 3 bases respectively, with 13 bases between them. This CDR3 comprises 15 residues. The CDR3 region has the DNA TGCGCCAGCAGCCAAGGTAGGGGCTTACTCTACGAGCAGTACTTC. Amino acid sequence: CASSQGRGLLYEQYF.

With respect to this clone: Additional DNA sequences in this sample encode the identical CDR3. The J gene is TRBJ1-1, the V gene TRBV9, with D perhaps matching TRBD1 (5 bases). The length of the CDR3 is 15 residues. V shed 0 bases and J shed 2 bases, with 11 bases lying between them. The germline V gene has CDR1 SGDLS and CDR2 YYNGEE. DNA for the CDR3: TGTGCCAGCAGCGTAGGACCAGGGCCAAACACTGAAGCTTTCTTT. Residues: CASSVGPGPNTEAFF.

The chain carries TRBV7-9 and TRBJ2-7, with 12 bases identical to TRBD2. Germline loops: CDR1 SEHNR, CDR2 FQNEAQ (reference sequence). CDR3 size: 15 residues. Losses at the gene ends were 5 bases for V and 6 bases for J; bases not matched to a gene: 8. DNA for the CDR3: TGTGCCAGCAGCACGTGGACTAGCGGGAAAGGCGAGCAGTACTTC. Translating gives CASSTWTSGKGEQYF.

Note on this clone: This specimen includes other DNA sequences encoding the same CDR3. The rearrangement links TRBV10-3 to TRBJ2-3; 11 nucleotides match TRBD2. V shed 0 bases, J shed 4 bases, and the junction held 3 bases outside the gene matches. The V gene's germline CDR1 is ENHRY and CDR2 SYGVKD. The CDR3 runs 16 residues. The CDR3 DNA is TGTGCCATCAGTGAGTCACTAGCGGGAGAATCAGATACGCAGTATTTT. Translating gives CAISESLAGESDTQYF.

The chain recombines TRBV14 with TRBJ2-5; D may be TRBD2 (6 bases). Trimming cost V 3 bases and J 5 bases, with 13 bases left between them. Germline V gives CDR1 SGHDN, CDR2 FVKESK. The CDR3 is made up of 14 amino acids. The CDR3 is CASSQEGLRETQYF. CDR3 nucleotides: TGTGCCAGCAGCCAGGAGGGCCTCCGCGAGACCCAGTACTTC.

The gene calls are TRBV16 and TRBJ1-4; D call uncertain. CDR3 length: 15 amino acids. Deletions cut 7 bases from V and 8 bases from J, with 20 bases between. The germline gives CDR1 KGHSY, CDR2 FQNENV. The chain's CDR3 is CASTPDRNPLEKLFF. DNA for the CDR3: TGTGCCAGCACTCCGGACCGGAACCCATTGGAAAAACTGTTTTTT.

V is TRBV28 and J is TRBJ1-1; TRBD1 is a possible D gene (6 bases). The V and J ends lost 6 bases and 1 base respectively, with 30 bases between them. The CDR3 covers 20 residues. Germline values: CDR1 MDHEN, CDR2 SYDVKM. The CDR3 coding sequence is TGTGCCAGCAGGCCCCCTCACCCTCGGGGGCAGGGCCCTAAGAACACTGAAGCTTTCTTT. This encodes CASRPPHPRGQGPKNTEAFF. Variable domain in full (rest from reference TRBV28 and TRBJ1-1): DVKVTQSSRYLVKRTGEKVFLECVQDMDHENMFWYRQDPGLGLRLIYFSYDVKMKEKGDIPEGYSVSREKKERFSLILESASTNQTSMYLCASRPPHPRGQGPKNTEAFFGQGTRLTVV.